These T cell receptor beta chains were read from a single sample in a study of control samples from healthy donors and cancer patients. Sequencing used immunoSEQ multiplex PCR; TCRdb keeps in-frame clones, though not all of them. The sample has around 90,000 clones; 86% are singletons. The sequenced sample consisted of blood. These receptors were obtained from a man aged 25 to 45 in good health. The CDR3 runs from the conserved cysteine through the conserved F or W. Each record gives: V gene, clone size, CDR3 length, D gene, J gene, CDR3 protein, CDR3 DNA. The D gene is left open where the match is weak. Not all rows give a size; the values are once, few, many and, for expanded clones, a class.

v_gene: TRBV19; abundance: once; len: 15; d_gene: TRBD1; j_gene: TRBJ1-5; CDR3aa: CASSIGGQPNQPQHF; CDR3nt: TGTGCCAGTAGTATAGGGGGACAGCCCAATCAGCCCCAGCATTTT
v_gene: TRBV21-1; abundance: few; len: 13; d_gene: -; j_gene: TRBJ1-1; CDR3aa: CASSTTRNTEAFF; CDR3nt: TGTGCCAGCAGCACCACCAGGAACACTGAAGCTTTCTTT
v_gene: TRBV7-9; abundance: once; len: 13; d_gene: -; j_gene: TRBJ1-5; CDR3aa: CASSKDSNQPQHF; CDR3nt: TGTGCCAGCAGCAAAGATAGCAATCAGCCCCAGCATTTT
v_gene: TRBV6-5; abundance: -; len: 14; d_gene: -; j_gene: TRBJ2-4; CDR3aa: CASVSPGHKNIQYF; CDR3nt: TGTGCCAGCGTCTCCCCAGGGCACAAAAACATTCAGTACTTC
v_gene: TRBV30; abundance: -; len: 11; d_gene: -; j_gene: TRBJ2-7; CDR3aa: CAWSRLNEQYF; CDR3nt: TGTGCCTGGAGTCGGCTTAACGAGCAGTACTTC
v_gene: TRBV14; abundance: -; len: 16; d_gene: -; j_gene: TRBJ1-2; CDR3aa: CASSQRGTLHNYGYTF; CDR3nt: TGTGCCAGCAGCCAACGAGGGACTCTCCATAACTATGGCTACACCTTC
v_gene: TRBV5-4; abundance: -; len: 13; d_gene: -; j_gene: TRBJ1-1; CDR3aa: CASRAGMNTEAFF; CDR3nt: TGTGCCAGCAGGGCGGGGATGAACACTGAAGCTTTCTTT
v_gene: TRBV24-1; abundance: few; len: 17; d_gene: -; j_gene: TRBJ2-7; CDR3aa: CATSDSKADKGSYEQYF; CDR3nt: TGTGCCACCAGTGATAGCAAGGCTGACAAGGGTAGTTACGAGCAGTACTTC
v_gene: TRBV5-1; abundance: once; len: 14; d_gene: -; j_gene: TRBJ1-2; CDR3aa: CASSLATSRDGYTF; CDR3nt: TGCGCCAGCAGCTTGGCCACTTCGAGGGATGGCTACACCTTC
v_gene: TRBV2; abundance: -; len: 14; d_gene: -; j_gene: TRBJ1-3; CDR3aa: CASTEAGVGNTIYF; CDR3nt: TGTGCCAGCACTGAGGCGGGGGTTGGAAACACCATATATTTT
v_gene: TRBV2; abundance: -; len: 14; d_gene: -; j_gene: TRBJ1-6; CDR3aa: CASNLGDPNSPLHF; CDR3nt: TGTGCCAGCAACCTAGGGGACCCTAATTCACCCCTCCACTTT